The subject of this entry is one TCR beta chain. This clone was detected only a few times. What this receptor recognizes is not known. Base quality data are lacking; no much larger clone is found one base away. TCRbeta CDR3 regions were amplified from genomic DNA using the immunoSEQ Assay, a bias-controlled multiplex PCR. Concerning the study's data processing: Nucleated cell counts per sample were estimated from amplification of reference gene primers within the assay. To quantify the absolute abundance of each unique TCRbeta CDR3 rearrangement, sequence reads were collapsed and filtered. For each sample, productive Simpson clonality was calculated as the square root of Simpson's diversity index over productive rearrangements. TCRdb stores this immuneACCESS table with in-frame sequences only. Part of the clones is absent; in the studies checked, under half of the shortfall reflects unresolved V genes, and no reason is known for the rest. For V, J and clone size, that table is used; D and trimming come from the DNA. Present in this sample are hundreds of thousands of clones, approximately 79% of which were seen just once. 4% to 4.5% of the sample goes to the ten largest clones.

The collaborating institutions used their own protocols to collect whole blood in K2EDTA tubes. Collaborator samples were shipped for TCRbeta analysis as frozen whole blood, isolated PBMCs, or DNA extracted from either sample type. This entry is derived from a study of blood T cell repertoires in COVID-19 (TCRdb year 2020). About the investigation overall: The collaborator samples originated in the United States, Italy and Spain and spanned the acute and convalescent phases of COVID-19. The material from the prospective study consisted of cDNA or gDNA derived from T cells, B-cell-depleted T cells, or PBMCs. The dataset comprised deeply sampled blood TCRbeta repertoires from subjects exposed to, actively infected with, or recovered from COVID-19. A freely available public database, intended as a resource for researchers studying the immune response to SARS-CoV-2, is where the repertoires were released. The samples were drawn from two sources: the first 160 participants of the ongoing ImmuneRACE study, and 950 to 1,500 subjects contributed by 6 global collaborators. The sample metadata nearly always contained a de-identified subject ID, COVID-19 status, age in years and sex. Where available, HLA class I and class II types were obtained from metadata supplied by the sample provider rather than from assay-based typing. Study-level results and caveats: Clinical and demographic metadata were provided uncurated, with the amount varying by source and participant.

From the cysteine through the valine, the CDR3 covers 14 amino acids. The read is trimmed to its CDR3 DNA, 42 bases read in frame from base 1. Unmatched junction bases come to 10, with V trimmed by 11 bases and J by 1 base. In the germline V gene, CDR1 corresponds to WSHSY and CDR2 to SAAADI. The source is a woman aged 40 to 55 with active or convalescent COVID-19. Input material: peripheral blood. The chain is assembled from TRBV10-2 and TRBJ2-7; TRBD2 agrees with 8 junctional bases. The CDR3 sequence is CARAGGGGSYEQYV. The DNA reads TGCGCCCGCGCCGGGGGGGGAGGGTCCTACGAGCAGTACGTC.